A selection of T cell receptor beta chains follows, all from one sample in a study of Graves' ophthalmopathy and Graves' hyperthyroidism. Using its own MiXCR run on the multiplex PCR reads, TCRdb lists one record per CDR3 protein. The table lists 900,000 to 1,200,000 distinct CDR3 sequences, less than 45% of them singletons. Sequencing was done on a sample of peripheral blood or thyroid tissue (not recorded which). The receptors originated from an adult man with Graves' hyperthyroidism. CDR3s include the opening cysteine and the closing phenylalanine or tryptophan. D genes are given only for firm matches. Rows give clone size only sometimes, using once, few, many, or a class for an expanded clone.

cdr3_nt: TGTGCCAGCAGTTGGGACAGGGGCTCTGTGAACACTGAAGCTTTCTTT
cdr3_aa: CASSWDRGSVNTEAFF
d_call: TRBD1
clone_size: few
j_call: TRBJ1-1
v_call: TRBV9

cdr3_nt: TGCGCCAGCAGCCCGGGGGCAGGGTGGGACGAACAGTACTTC
cdr3_aa: CASSPGAGWDEQYF
d_call: NA
clone_size: NA
j_call: TRBJ2-7
v_call: TRBV4-1

cdr3_nt: TGTGCCAGCAGCTCCGGGGTAGGAGCCTCCTACGAGCAGTACTTC
cdr3_aa: CASSSGVGASYEQYF
d_call: NA
clone_size: many
j_call: TRBJ2-7
v_call: TRBV12-3/TRBV12-4

cdr3_nt: TGTGCCAGCAGACGTGATGGCAATCAGCCCCAGCATTTT
cdr3_aa: CASRRDGNQPQHF
d_call: NA
clone_size: many
j_call: TRBJ1-5
v_call: TRBV6-5

cdr3_nt: TGTGCCAGCAGTGGCCAGGGAGTAACAGGGCTCCAAGAGATTGAGACGCGAGAGACCCAGTACTTC
cdr3_aa: CASSGQGVTGLQEIETRETQYF
d_call: NA
clone_size: once
j_call: TRBJ2-5
v_call: TRBV25-1

cdr3_nt: TGTGCCAGCAGCCCTAAAACGACAGGGGGCTACCAAGAGACCCAGCACTTC
cdr3_aa: CASSPKTTGGYQETQHF
d_call: TRBD1
clone_size: NA
j_call: TRBJ2-5
v_call: TRBV7-9

cdr3_nt: TGTGCCAGCAGCGCAGCACAGGGGGAAAATTCACCCCTCCACTTT
cdr3_aa: CASSAAQGENSPLHF
d_call: TRBD1
clone_size: NA
j_call: TRBJ1-6
v_call: TRBV9

cdr3_nt: TGTGCCAGCAGCTTAGAATCTACTAGCGGGGGGGCCCACTACGAGCAGTACTTC
cdr3_aa: CASSLESTSGGAHYEQYF
d_call: TRBD2
clone_size: many
j_call: TRBJ2-7
v_call: TRBV7-9

cdr3_nt: TGTGCCATCAGCGCAATGGATACGCAGTATTTT
cdr3_aa: CAISAMDTQYF
d_call: NA
clone_size: NA
j_call: TRBJ2-3
v_call: TRBV10-3

cdr3_nt: TGTGCCAGCAGTCCGACCGGGACTAGCGGGGAAGATACGCAGTATTTT
cdr3_aa: CASSPTGTSGEDTQYF
d_call: TRBD2
clone_size: few
j_call: TRBJ2-3
v_call: TRBV11-2

cdr3_nt: TGTGCCATCAGTGGGACGGGTGCCCAGCCCCAGCATTTT
cdr3_aa: CAISGTGAQPQHF
d_call: NA
clone_size: NA
j_call: TRBJ1-5
v_call: TRBV10-3

cdr3_nt: TGTGCCAGCAGTCACGCCTGGGACAGTATAAATGAAAAACTGTTTTTT
cdr3_aa: CASSHAWDSINEKLFF
d_call: TRBD1
clone_size: NA
j_call: TRBJ1-4
v_call: TRBV6-5

cdr3_nt: TGTGCCCGCAGTTTTAACAGGGGACCCGGCTACACCTTC
cdr3_aa: CARSFNRGPGYTF
d_call: TRBD1
clone_size: NA
j_call: TRBJ1-2
v_call: TRBV12-3/TRBV12-4

cdr3_nt: TGTGCCAGCATCACCCTTGTAGGGACTGAAGCTTTCTTT
cdr3_aa: CASITLVGTEAFF
d_call: NA
clone_size: NA
j_call: TRBJ1-1
v_call: TRBV28

cdr3_nt: TGTGCCACCAGCAGAGATCCTCCGAATGCCGCAGATACGCAGTATTTT
cdr3_aa: CATSRDPPNAADTQYF
d_call: NA
clone_size: NA
j_call: TRBJ2-3
v_call: TRBV15

cdr3_nt: TGTGCCAGCAGTCCTGCCTATCCCGGGGAGGGGGCCCACGAGCAGTACTTC
cdr3_aa: CASSPAYPGEGAHEQYF
d_call: NA
clone_size: NA
j_call: TRBJ2-7
v_call: TRBV7-4

cdr3_nt: TGTGCCAGCAGTTTATCGAGTCCCGGGGCCAACGTCCTGACTTTC
cdr3_aa: CASSLSSPGANVLTF
d_call: NA
clone_size: NA
j_call: TRBJ2-6
v_call: TRBV28

cdr3_nt: TGTGCCAGCAGTTACCTTGCGGGGGGGATCTACGAGCAGTACTTC
cdr3_aa: CASSYLAGGIYEQYF
d_call: TRBD2
clone_size: NA
j_call: TRBJ2-7
v_call: TRBV6-5

cdr3_nt: TGTGCCAGCAGCTCCCCAGCGGGAGGGCACTACGAGCAGTACTTC
cdr3_aa: CASSSPAGGHYEQYF
d_call: TRBD2
clone_size: many
j_call: TRBJ2-7
v_call: TRBV7-2

cdr3_nt: TGTGCCAGCAGTCCAACAGGGGGGCAGACCTACGAGCAGTACTTC
cdr3_aa: CASSPTGGQTYEQYF
d_call: TRBD1
clone_size: NA
j_call: TRBJ2-7
v_call: TRBV27

cdr3_nt: TGTGCCGGTGCATCGAACACTGAAGCTTTCTTT
cdr3_aa: CAGASNTEAFF
d_call: NA
clone_size: many
j_call: TRBJ1-1
v_call: TRBV12-3/TRBV12-4

cdr3_nt: TGTGCCAGTAGTATTTGGGGTTCGGAAGGCTACACCTTC
cdr3_aa: CASSIWGSEGYTF
d_call: NA
clone_size: few
j_call: TRBJ1-2
v_call: TRBV7-9

cdr3_nt: TGTGCCACCAGCAGAGGAGGATTAGATACGCAGTATTTT
cdr3_aa: CATSRGGLDTQYF
d_call: NA
clone_size: NA
j_call: TRBJ2-3
v_call: TRBV15

cdr3_nt: TGCGCCAGCAGTGCCACGCGAGACGGGACATCTGAGACCCAGTACTTC
cdr3_aa: CASSATRDGTSETQYF
d_call: NA
clone_size: NA
j_call: TRBJ2-5
v_call: TRBV10-2

cdr3_nt: TGTGCCAGTAGTTCGCAAGCGGGTGGGGCCAACGTCCTGACTTTC
cdr3_aa: CASSSQAGGANVLTF
d_call: NA
clone_size: many
j_call: TRBJ2-6
v_call: TRBV19

cdr3_nt: TGCAGCGTTGGGAGGGGGAGGACTGAAGCTTTCTTT
cdr3_aa: CSVGRGRTEAFF
d_call: NA
clone_size: many
j_call: TRBJ1-1
v_call: TRBV29-1

cdr3_nt: TGCAGCGTTGATAGTGGGGCAGACGGGCCTTACGAGCAGTACTTC
cdr3_aa: CSVDSGADGPYEQYF
d_call: NA
clone_size: NA
j_call: TRBJ2-7
v_call: TRBV29-1

cdr3_nt: TGTGCCAGCAGTTACTCTGACAGGACCCTGGAGCAGTACTTC
cdr3_aa: CASSYSDRTLEQYF
d_call: NA
clone_size: NA
j_call: TRBJ2-7
v_call: TRBV6-5

cdr3_nt: TGCAGCGTGGCCCACTCAACTAATGAAAAACTGTTTTTT
cdr3_aa: CSVAHSTNEKLFF
d_call: NA
clone_size: many
j_call: TRBJ1-4
v_call: TRBV29-1

cdr3_nt: TGTGCCAGCAGCTTAGTGGCAGGGGCCAGGGTGGAAGAGACCCAGTACTTC
cdr3_aa: CASSLVAGARVEETQYF
d_call: NA
clone_size: many
j_call: TRBJ2-5
v_call: TRBV7-8

cdr3_nt: TGCAGCGTCGGCATTGGGCAAGAGACCCAGTACTTC
cdr3_aa: CSVGIGQETQYF
d_call: NA
clone_size: many
j_call: TRBJ2-5
v_call: TRBV29-1

cdr3_nt: TGTGCCAGCACGGGCGCATTGGGCAATCAGCCCCAGCATTTT
cdr3_aa: CASTGALGNQPQHF
d_call: NA
clone_size: many
j_call: TRBJ1-5
v_call: TRBV19

cdr3_nt: TGCAGCGCCGCCGGGGGCACAGATACGCAGTATTTT
cdr3_aa: CSAAGGTDTQYF
d_call: NA
clone_size: NA
j_call: TRBJ2-3
v_call: TRBV29-1

cdr3_nt: TGCAGTGCGCCCCAAAGGGTTCCAAGCAATCAGCCCCAGCATTTT
cdr3_aa: CSAPQRVPSNQPQHF
d_call: NA
clone_size: many
j_call: TRBJ1-5
v_call: TRBV20-1

cdr3_nt: TGCAGCTTAGAGGGAGTGGACTCCTACGAGCAGTACTTC
cdr3_aa: CSLEGVDSYEQYF
d_call: NA
clone_size: NA
j_call: TRBJ2-7
v_call: TRBV29-1

cdr3_nt: TGTGCCAGTGGACTAGCGACTCCCGGGGAGCTGTTTTTT
cdr3_aa: CASGLATPGELFF
d_call: TRBD2
clone_size: NA
j_call: TRBJ2-2
v_call: TRBV25-1

cdr3_nt: TGTGCCAGCATCCTTGGGGGGAATCAGCCCCAGCATTTT
cdr3_aa: CASILGGNQPQHF
d_call: NA
clone_size: many
j_call: TRBJ1-5
v_call: TRBV6-6

cdr3_nt: TGTGCCAGCAGCTTTCTAGCGGGAGAAGGGGAGACCCAGCATTTT
cdr3_aa: CASSFLAGEGETQHF
d_call: NA
clone_size: NA
j_call: TRBJ1-5
v_call: TRBV7-2

cdr3_nt: TGTGCCAGCAGTCCAAAGGGTTTGGGTCGGGACACCGGGGAGCTGTTTTTT
cdr3_aa: CASSPKGLGRDTGELFF
d_call: NA
clone_size: many
j_call: TRBJ2-2
v_call: TRBV7-3

cdr3_nt: TGCGCCAGCAGCCAAGATTCTGGGAGGACCGGGGAGCTGTTTTTT
cdr3_aa: CASSQDSGRTGELFF
d_call: NA
clone_size: few
j_call: TRBJ2-2
v_call: TRBV7-8